This TCR beta chain was recorded in a study of cytomegalovirus exposure and HLA in healthy donors. Across the study: In an early release, HLA-typed donors contributed tens of millions of unique TCR sequences.

Use of 60 Vbeta and 13 Jbeta primers characterized the PCR. The table came from immunoSEQ multiplex PCR; TCRdb's copy has only in-frame clones and leaves some out. Of around 100,000 clones in the sample, around 80% are singletons; the top ten hold approximately 4.4%. This clone was counted only a few times. Its cognate antigen is unknown. The donors were healthy bone marrow donors. Germline CDR1 and CDR2: MGHRA and YSYEKL. The CDR3 extends over 13 amino acids. Trimming took 4 bases from V and 0 from J, leaving 7 bases between them. Study-wide results and caveats: Later examination showed HLA-associated TCR beta chains had greater clonal expansion than equally common others. A classifier reportedly called cytomegalovirus status with high sensitivity and specificity.

Sequenced sample: PBMCs. The V and J genes are TRBV4-1 and TRBJ2-7; D possibly corresponds to TRBD2 (6 bases). This TCR came from a male donor in good health and CMV-seropositive. In nucleotides, the CDR3 is TGCGCCAGCAGCCCGACTAGCTCCTACGAGCAGTACTTC. Its translation is CASSPTSSYEQYF.